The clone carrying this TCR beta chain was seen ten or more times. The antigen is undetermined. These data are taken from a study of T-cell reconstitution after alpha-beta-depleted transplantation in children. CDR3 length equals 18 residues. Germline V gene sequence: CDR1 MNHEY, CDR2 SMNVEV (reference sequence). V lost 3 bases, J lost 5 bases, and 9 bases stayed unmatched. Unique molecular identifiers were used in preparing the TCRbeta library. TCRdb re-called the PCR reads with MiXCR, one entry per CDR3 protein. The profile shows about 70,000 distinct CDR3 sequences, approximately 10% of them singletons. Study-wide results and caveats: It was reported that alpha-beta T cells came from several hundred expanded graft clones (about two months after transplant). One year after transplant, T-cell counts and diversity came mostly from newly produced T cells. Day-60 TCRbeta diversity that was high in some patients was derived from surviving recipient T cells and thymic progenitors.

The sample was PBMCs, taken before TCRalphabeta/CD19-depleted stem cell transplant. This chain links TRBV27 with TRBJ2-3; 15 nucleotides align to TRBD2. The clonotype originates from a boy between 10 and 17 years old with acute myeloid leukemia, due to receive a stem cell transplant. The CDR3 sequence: CASSFGLAGGHEEDTQYF. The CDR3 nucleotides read TGTGCCAGCAGTTTCGGACTAGCGGGGGGGCATGAGGAAGATACGCAGTATTTT.